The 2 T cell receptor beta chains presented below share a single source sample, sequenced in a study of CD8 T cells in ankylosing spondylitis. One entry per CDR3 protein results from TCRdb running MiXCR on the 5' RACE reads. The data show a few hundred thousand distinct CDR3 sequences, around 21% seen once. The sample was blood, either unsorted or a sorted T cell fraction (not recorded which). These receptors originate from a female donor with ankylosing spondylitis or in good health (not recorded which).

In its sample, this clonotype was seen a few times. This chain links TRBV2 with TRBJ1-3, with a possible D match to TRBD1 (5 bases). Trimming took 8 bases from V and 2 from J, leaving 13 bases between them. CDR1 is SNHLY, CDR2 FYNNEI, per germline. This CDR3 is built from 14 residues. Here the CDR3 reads CASQWQGTGNTIYF. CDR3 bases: TGTGCCAGCCAATGGCAGGGCACTGGAAACACCATATATTTT.

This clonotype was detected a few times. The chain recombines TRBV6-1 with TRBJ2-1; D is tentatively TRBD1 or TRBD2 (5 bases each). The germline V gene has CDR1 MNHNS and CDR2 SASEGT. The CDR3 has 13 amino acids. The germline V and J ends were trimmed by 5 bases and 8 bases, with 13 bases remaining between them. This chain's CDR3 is CASSPRGGDEQFF. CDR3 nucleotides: TGTGCCAGCAGTCCCCGTGGGGGAGATGAGCAGTTCTTC.